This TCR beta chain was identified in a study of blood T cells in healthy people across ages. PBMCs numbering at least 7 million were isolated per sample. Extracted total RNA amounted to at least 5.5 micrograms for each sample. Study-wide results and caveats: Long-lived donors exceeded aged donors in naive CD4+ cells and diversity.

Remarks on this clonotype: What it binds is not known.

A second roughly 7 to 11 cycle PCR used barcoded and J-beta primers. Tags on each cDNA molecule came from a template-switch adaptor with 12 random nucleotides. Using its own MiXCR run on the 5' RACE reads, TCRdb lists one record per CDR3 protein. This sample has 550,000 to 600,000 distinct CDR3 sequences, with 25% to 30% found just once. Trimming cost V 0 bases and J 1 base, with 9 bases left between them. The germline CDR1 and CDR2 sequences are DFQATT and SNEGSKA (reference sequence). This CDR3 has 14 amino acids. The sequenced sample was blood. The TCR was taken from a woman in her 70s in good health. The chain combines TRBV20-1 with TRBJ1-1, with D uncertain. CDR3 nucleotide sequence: TGCAGTGCTAGAGATAACCGGGGGAACACTGAAGCTTTCTTT. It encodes CSARDNRGNTEAFF.